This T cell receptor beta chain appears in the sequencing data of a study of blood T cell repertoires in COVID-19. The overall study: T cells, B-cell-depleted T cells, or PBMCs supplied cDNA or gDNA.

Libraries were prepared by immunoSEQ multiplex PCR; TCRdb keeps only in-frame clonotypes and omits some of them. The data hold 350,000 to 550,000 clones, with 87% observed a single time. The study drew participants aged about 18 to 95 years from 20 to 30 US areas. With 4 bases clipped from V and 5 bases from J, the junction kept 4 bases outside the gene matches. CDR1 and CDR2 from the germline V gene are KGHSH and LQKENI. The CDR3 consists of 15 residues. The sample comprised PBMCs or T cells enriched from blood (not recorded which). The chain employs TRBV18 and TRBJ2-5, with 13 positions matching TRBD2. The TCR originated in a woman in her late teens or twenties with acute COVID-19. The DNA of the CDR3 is TGTGCCAGCTCACACGGGACTAGCGGGATGGAGACCCAGTACTTC. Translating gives CASSHGTSGMETQYF.